What follows describes a single T cell receptor beta chain. Its specificity is not known. The data stem from a study of response to subunit inactivated influenza vaccine. V was pared by 5 bases and J by 7 bases, with 9 bases of the junction left unmatched. The CDR3 consists of 15 residues. Germline V gene lookup returns CDR1 ENHRY and CDR2 SYGVKD. Overall study findings and caveats: Researchers suggested that each seasonal influenza vaccination recruits few new T cells.

TCRdb processed the RT-PCR reads anew with MiXCR; each CDR3 protein has one entry. The repertoire holds approximately 570,000 distinct CDR3 sequences, with 6% to 9% as singletons. The specimen comprised PBMCs from blood, sampled around 2 years after vaccination. The chain combines TRBV10-3 with TRBJ1-1, with TRBD1 identical over 11 bases. The TCR comes from a man between 50 and 75 years old who received an inactivated influenza vaccine. CDR3 DNA: TGTGCCATCAGTAGGACAGGGGGCCCAGGGGATGAAGCTTTCTTT. Amino acid sequence: CAISRTGGPGDEAFF.